This T cell receptor beta chain was sequenced for a study of blood T cell repertoires in COVID-19. As for the study in general: The United States, Italy and Spain provided the acute and convalescent COVID-19 samples. Sources were T cells, B-cell-depleted T cells, or PBMCs; the material itself was cDNA or gDNA.

This CDR3 contains 14 residues. In germline, CDR1 is SGHAT, CDR2 FQNNGV. V lost 2 bases to trimming and J lost 4 bases, with 11 bases between them. In the original analysis: Estimation of nucleated cell counts relied on the amplification of reference gene primers. The protocol was immunoSEQ multiplex PCR, while the TCRdb copy is restricted to in-frame clones and leaves out a portion. The V and J calls and the clone size are those of that table, but D and trimming were determined from the DNA. The sample lists tens of thousands of clones, roughly four fifths seen once, with approximately 4.1% in the top ten.

Sequenced: peripheral blood. The J gene is TRBJ1-1, the V gene TRBV11-2; the D gene is possibly TRBD1 (6 bases). This sequence originates from a woman aged 55-69 years with acute or convalescent COVID-19. As DNA, the CDR3 is TGTGCCAGCAGCTTACAACTCAGGGGCACTGAAGCTTTCTTT. Protein product: CASSLQLRGTEAFF.